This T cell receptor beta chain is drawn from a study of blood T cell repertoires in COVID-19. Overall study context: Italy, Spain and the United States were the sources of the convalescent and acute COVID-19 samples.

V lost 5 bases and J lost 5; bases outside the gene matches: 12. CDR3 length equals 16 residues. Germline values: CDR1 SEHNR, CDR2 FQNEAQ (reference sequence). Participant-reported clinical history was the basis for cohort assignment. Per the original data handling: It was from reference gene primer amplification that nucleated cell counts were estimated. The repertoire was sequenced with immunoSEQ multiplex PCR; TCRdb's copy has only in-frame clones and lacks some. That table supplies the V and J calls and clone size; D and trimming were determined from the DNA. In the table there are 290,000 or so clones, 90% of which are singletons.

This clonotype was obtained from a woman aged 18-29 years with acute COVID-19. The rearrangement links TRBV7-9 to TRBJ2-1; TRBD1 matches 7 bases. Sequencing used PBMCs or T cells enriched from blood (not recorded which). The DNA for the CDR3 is TGTGCCAGCAGCCTCGGGACAGTTAGGATGGACAATGAGCAGTTCTTC. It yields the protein CASSLGTVRMDNEQFF.